These 8 T cell receptor beta chains came from one sample sequenced in a study of cytomegalovirus exposure and HLA in healthy donors. PCR was performed using 60 Vbeta and 13 Jbeta primers. Method: immunoSEQ multiplex PCR; TCRdb's copy keeps in-frame clones and lacks some. This table has some 190,000 clones, about nine tenths appearing once. The sample was PBMCs. These TCRs come from a boy between 2 and 10 years old in good health and CMV-seronegative.

The chain links TRBV4-2 to TRBJ1-6, with D possibly TRBD1 on 6 matching bases. The CDR3 sequence is 16 residues long. Trimming cost V 1 base and J 9 bases, with 16 bases left between them. The germline V gene has CDR1 LGHNA and CDR2 YNFKEQ. The CDR3 here is CASSQAPPGAGSPLHF. CDR3 sequence (DNA): TGTGCCAGCAGCCAAGCCCCTCCAGGGGCTGGTTCACCCCTCCACTTT.

CDR3 loop: CASSMGTGQGIPYEQYF. CDR3 sequence (DNA): TGTGCCAGTAGTATGGGGACGGGACAGGGGATACCCTACGAGCAGTACTTC. The chain couples TRBV19 to TRBJ2-7; 10 bases map to TRBD1. The CDR3 has 17 amino acids. CDR1 and CDR2 (germline): LNHDA, SQIVND (reference sequence). J lost 2 bases, V lost 3 bases, and 10 bases had no gene match.

The chain combines TRBV7-2 with TRBJ1-1; 7 nucleotides align to TRBD1. With V trimmed by 5 bases and J by 4 bases, 10 bases remained unmatched. This CDR3 is built from 15 residues. Germline-derived CDR1 and CDR2 are SGHTA and FQGNSA. The CDR3 sequence is CASSQRGQSSTEAFF. As DNA, the CDR3 is TGTGCCAGCAGCCAACGGGGACAGTCGAGCACTGAAGCTTTCTTT.

The chain uses TRBV11-2 and TRBJ1-1; D gene ambiguous. V shed 1 base and J shed 8 bases, with 14 bases lying between them. The germline CDR1 and CDR2 sequences are SGHAT and FQNNGV. The CDR3 is made up of 14 amino acids. CDR3 loop: CASSLAEGGPEAFF. The CDR3 DNA follows: TGTGCCAGCAGCTTAGCAGAGGGAGGGCCAGAAGCTTTCTTT.

V and J are TRBV29-1 and TRBJ2-5, with TRBD1 matching over 8 bases. CDR1 is SQVTM, CDR2 ANQGSEA, per germline. J lost 5 bases, V lost 6 bases, and 8 bases had no gene match. The CDR3 consists of 13 residues. The CDR3 sequence: CSVAQGVEETQYF. CDR3 bases: TGCAGCGTGGCACAGGGGGTGGAGGAGACCCAGTACTTC. The entire variable domain, with the rest obtained from reference TRBV29-1 and TRBJ2-5, is as follows: SAVISQKPSRDICQRGTSLTIQCQVDSQVTMMFWYRQQPGQSLTLIATANQGSEATYESGFVIDKFPISRPNLTFSTLTVSNMSPEDSSIYLCSVAQGVEETQYFGPGTRLLVL.

V is TRBV12-5 and J is TRBJ1-1; 9 nucleotides line up with TRBD1. V trimming: 1 base; J trimming: 6 bases; junction bases outside the gene matches: 3. CDR3 length: 14 amino acids. Germline-derived CDR1 and CDR2 are LGHNT and FRNRAP. CDR3 DNA sequence: TGTGCTAGTGGTTTGGGACAGGGGGTAGCTGAAGCTTTCTTT. This sequence encodes CASGLGQGVAEAFF.

The J gene is TRBJ2-7, the V gene TRBV20-1; tentative D call: TRBD2 (5 bases). Trimming shortened V by 6 bases and J by 4 bases, and 10 bases separated the two germline ends. The CDR3 spans 11 residues. Germline loops: CDR1 DFQATT, CDR2 SNEGSKA (reference sequence). The DNA for the CDR3 is TGCAGTGCCCGACGGGGATACGAGCAGTACTTC. It yields the protein CSARRGYEQYF.

The chain uses TRBV27 and TRBJ2-5; 7 bases map to TRBD2. The CDR3 has 14 residues. The germline CDR1 and CDR2 sequences are MNHEY and SMNVEV (reference sequence). V lost 3 bases to trimming and J lost 3 bases; unmatched junction nucleotides: 4. The CDR3 DNA reads as TGTGCCAGCAGTTTGTTGGCGGGAGAAGAGACCCAGTACTTC. Translating gives CASSLLAGEETQYF.